The rows below give T cell receptor beta chains drawn from one sample of a study of blood T cell repertoires in COVID-19. Data came from immunoSEQ multiplex PCR; TCRdb stores just in-frame clones and leaves some out. The sample has roughly 400,000 clones, over 75% seen once. Sequencing input: PBMCs or T cells enriched from blood (not recorded which). These receptors were collected from a woman aged 18-29 years who had been exposed to COVID-19. Both conserved end residues are part of each CDR3. The order of the fields is V gene, D gene, clone size, J gene, CDR3 DNA, CDR3 protein. The D gene is left open where the match is weak. Part of the rows lack a size; the others show once, few, many or a class for expanded clones.

TRBV3-1/TRBV3-2,TRBD1,once,TRBJ2-4,TGTGCCAGCAGCCAAGCGTCAGGGGGCCCGTACTTC,CASSQASGGPYF
TRBV6-5,-,-,TRBJ2-7,TGTGCCACCGGTCCCGACTACGAGCAGTACTTC,CATGPDYEQYF
TRBV7-6,-,-,TRBJ2-7,TGTGCCAGCAGCTTCCCACGGTCCGAGCAGTACTTC,CASSFPRSEQYF
TRBV28,-,-,TRBJ2-5,TGTGCCAGCAGTCTCGGACTGAATCAGTACCAAGAGACCCAGTACTTC,CASSLGLNQYQETQYF
TRBV23-1,TRBD1,once,TRBJ1-1,TGCGCCAGCAGTCAATACTACCGGGACAGGACGGCCCGAAACGCTGAAGCTTTCTTT,CASSQYYRDRTARNAEAFF
TRBV29-1,-,few,TRBJ1-1,TGCAGCGTTGTGGGGCAACGAGTAGCTTTCTTT,CSVVGQRVAFF
TRBV12-5,-,once,TRBJ2-1,TGTGCTAGTACTTGGGTGGGGGCCGCCTACAATGAGCAGTTCTTC,CASTWVGAAYNEQFF
TRBV24-1,TRBD2,-,TRBJ2-3,TGTGCCACCAGTGGCCTAGCAGGGCCTGAGGGGAGGGTGCAGTATTTT,CATSGLAGPEGRVQYF
TRBV11-2,-,-,TRBJ1-2,TGTGCCAGCAGCTTAGTTACTAACTATGGCTACACCTTC,CASSLVTNYGYTF
TRBV4-2,TRBD2,-,TRBJ2-3,TGTGCCAGCAGCTCCTATCGGGGGGGCCCTGGGGACACAGATACGCAGTATTTT,CASSSYRGGPGDTDTQYF
TRBV9,TRBD2,-,TRBJ2-1,TGTGCCAGCAGCGACTGGATAGCGGGGGGCCCAGGGAATGAGCAGTTCTTC,CASSDWIAGGPGNEQFF
TRBV19,-,-,TRBJ2-2,TGTGCCAGTAGTATAGCGGGGAACACCGGGGAGCTGTTTTTT,CASSIAGNTGELFF
TRBV4-3,TRBD2,-,TRBJ2-3,TGCGCCAGCAGCCAAGGACGGGGGGGCACAGATACGCAGTATTTT,CASSQGRGGTDTQYF
TRBV14,TRBD2,-,TRBJ2-1,TGTGCCAGCAGTTTCAAACGAGCGGGGGGTTACAATGAGCAGTTCTTC,CASSFKRAGGYNEQFF
TRBV29-1,TRBD1,-,TRBJ2-7,TGCAGCGCAAGGGACAGCCCCTACGAGCAGTACTTC,CSARDSPYEQYF
TRBV5-4,-,-,TRBJ2-7,TGTGCCAGCAGCCCGTCGTCAGGCCAATTCTCCTACGAGCAGTACTTC,CASSPSSGQFSYEQYF
TRBV6-5,-,-,TRBJ1-4,TGTGCCAGCAGACTTACAGGGCCGTCTGGTGAAAAACTGTTTTTT,CASRLTGPSGEKLFF
TRBV7-2,-,-,TRBJ2-2,TGTGCCAGCAGCTTTCACAGGAACACCGGGGAGCTGTTTTTT,CASSFHRNTGELFF
TRBV11-3,TRBD2,-,TRBJ2-7,TGTGCCAGCAGCTTAGGAAGCGGGAGTGGCGAGCAGTACTTC,CASSLGSGSGEQYF
TRBV27,-,-,TRBJ1-1,TGTGCCAGCAGTCCCACAGGGAAGGGCATGAACACTGAAGCTTTCTTT,CASSPTGKGMNTEAFF
TRBV7-3,TRBD1,few,TRBJ2-1,TGTGCCAGCAGCTTTTCCAGGGACAGTTACAATGAGCAGTTCTTC,CASSFSRDSYNEQFF
TRBV7-2,-,-,TRBJ1-2,TGTGCCAGCAGCTTATGGTTCAGCGACTATGGCTACACCTTC,CASSLWFSDYGYTF
TRBV5-4,TRBD2,-,TRBJ2-2,TGTGCCAGCGAGGCGGGAGGGCCTACCGGGGAGCTGTTTTTT,CASEAGGPTGELFF
TRBV14,-,-,TRBJ2-1,TGTGCCAGCAGCCAAGATTCAGGTAATGAGCAGTTCTTC,CASSQDSGNEQFF
TRBV30,TRBD1,-,TRBJ1-6,TGTGCCTGGAGTGAACAGGGGGACTCACCCCTCCACTTT,CAWSEQGDSPLHF
TRBV5-6,-,few,TRBJ2-7,TGTGCCAGCAGCCTCGACGGGGCCTACGAGCAGTACTTC,CASSLDGAYEQYF